This T cell receptor beta chain was documented in a study of persistence of HIV-infected CD4 T cells. On the study more broadly: Donors were ART-treated; their CMV- and Gag-responding CD4+ T cells were isolated. Multiple blood draws of up to 180 mL, except a couple of donors with single leukapheresis. Study outcomes and limitations: CMV- and Gag-responding cells had lower TCRbeta richness than CD3/CD28-responding cells. Antigen-responding cells were enriched for degenerate expanded CDR3beta sequences.

The V gene lost 5 bases and the J gene lost 0 bases, with 14 bases spanning the gap. The CDR3 totals 16 residues. CDR1 and CDR2 from the germline V gene are SSHAT and FNYEAQ (reference sequence). This clone was detected only a few times. Its antigen is unidentified. This was the immunoSEQ version 4 assay in survey mode. Profiled with immunoSEQ multiplex PCR; TCRdb holds only in-frame clones, not every one. The data show 25,000 to 30,000 clones, around 80% seen once. Stimulation used 7.5 to 10 ug/mL lysate from CMV-infected fibroblasts. Memory cells lacking CD40L and CD69 with high CD45RO were sorted. V usage is TRBV7-7 and J usage is TRBJ1-3; D not certain. This sequence originates from an adult man with HIV who was CMV-seropositive. This specimen was CD4+ T cells sorted from PBMCs after 18-hour stimulation, taken from a patient who received antiretroviral therapy. This CDR3 is CASSESLDISGNTIYF. The DNA for the CDR3 is TGTGCCAGCAGCGAGTCCCTAGACATCTCTGGAAACACCATATATTTT.